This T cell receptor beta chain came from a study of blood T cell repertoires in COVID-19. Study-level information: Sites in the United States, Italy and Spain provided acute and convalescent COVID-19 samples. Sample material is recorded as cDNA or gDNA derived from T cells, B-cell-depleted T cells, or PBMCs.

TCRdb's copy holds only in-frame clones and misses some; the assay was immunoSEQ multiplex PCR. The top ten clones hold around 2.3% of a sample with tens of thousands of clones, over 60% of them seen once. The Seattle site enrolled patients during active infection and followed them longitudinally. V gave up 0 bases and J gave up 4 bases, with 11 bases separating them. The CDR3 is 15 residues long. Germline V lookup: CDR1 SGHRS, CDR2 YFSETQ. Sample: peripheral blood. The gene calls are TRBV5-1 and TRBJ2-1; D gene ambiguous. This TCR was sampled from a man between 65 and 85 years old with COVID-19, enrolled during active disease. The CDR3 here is CASSLEEIRYNEQFF. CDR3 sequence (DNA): TGCGCCAGCAGCTTGGAGGAGATCCGATACAATGAGCAGTTCTTC.